A selection of T cell receptor beta chains follows, all from one sample in a study of cytomegalovirus exposure and HLA in healthy donors. Only in-frame clones appear in the TCRdb table, and some are missing; sequencing was by immunoSEQ multiplex PCR. This sample carries tens of thousands of clones, 45% to 65% of them seen once, and the ten largest clones take about 12%. The sequencing sample was made of PBMCs. These receptors were collected from a human donor in good health. The CDR3 runs from the conserved cysteine through the conserved F or W. The D gene is left open where the match is weak. Clone size is given for some rows only: seen once, a few or many times, or a class if the clone is expanded.

d_call | j_call | v_call | clone_size | cdr3_nt | cdr3_aa
. | TRBJ2-3 | TRBV4-3 | . | TGCGCCAGCAGCCAAGATACACGAGATACGCAGTATTTT | CASSQDTRDTQYF
TRBD1 | TRBJ1-4 | TRBV4-2 | . | TGTGCCAGCAGCTTGGGACAGGGGTCTGAAAAACTGTTTTTT | CASSLGQGSEKLFF
. | TRBJ2-3 | TRBV7-2 | few | TGTGCCAGCAGCTTTCCCGGCACAGATACGCAGTATTTT | CASSFPGTDTQYF
. | TRBJ1-6 | TRBV9 | . | TGTGCCAGCAGCGTAGCCTCCGGAGGCACCTATAATTCACCCCTCCACTTT | CASSVASGGTYNSPLHF
TRBD1 | TRBJ1-2 | TRBV4-3 | . | TGCGCCAGCAACCGGGACAGGGGAGACTATGGCTACACCTTC | CASNRDRGDYGYTF
. | TRBJ1-2 | TRBV5-6 | . | TGTGCCAGCAGCCGCGCGGGACGTGGGGACTATGGCTACACCTTC | CASSRAGRGDYGYTF
. | TRBJ1-2 | TRBV27 | few | TGTGCCAGCAGGGAGGGTGTGGGTGGCTACACCTTC | CASREGVGGYTF
. | TRBJ2-2 | TRBV9 | few | TGTGCCAGCAGCGTAGCCCCGACAACGAACACCGGGGAGCTGTTTTTT | CASSVAPTTNTGELFF
TRBD2 | TRBJ2-2 | TRBV6-5 | . | TGTGCCAGTTGTTTCTTTGCGGGGGAGGGCGGGGAGCTGTTTTTT | CASCFFAGEGGELFF
TRBD2 | TRBJ2-3 | TRBV7-2 | . | TGTGCCAGCGGTAGCGGGAATAGAGATACGCAGTATTTT | CASGSGNRDTQYF
. | TRBJ1-4 | TRBV18 | . | TGTGTCAGCGCGGGACGGCGAAATGAAAAACTGTTTTTT | CVSAGRRNEKLFF
. | TRBJ2-5 | TRBV7-2 | . | TGTGCCAGCAGCTCTCACGGGAGAGGGGAAGAGACCCAGTACTTC | CASSSHGRGEETQYF
. | TRBJ2-1 | TRBV19 | . | TGTGCCAGTAGTATCGGGAGAAATGAGCAGTTCTTC | CASSIGRNEQFF
. | TRBJ2-2 | TRBV27 | . | TGTGCCAGCAGTTTAAGGAGGACCGGGGAGCTGTTTTTT | CASSLRRTGELFF
TRBD2 | TRBJ2-7 | TRBV7-2 | . | TGTGCCAGCAGCTTAGCGGCTAGCGGGAGACTCTACGAGCAGTACTTC | CASSLAASGRLYEQYF
TRBD1 | TRBJ1-4 | TRBV5-1 | . | TGCGCCAGCAGCTTGGCCAGACAGGGGGGCGGTGAAAAACTGTTTTTT | CASSLARQGGGEKLFF
. | TRBJ2-2 | TRBV12-5 | few | TGTGCTAGTGCCCTCACGACACTGAACACCGGGGAGCTGTTTTTT | CASALTTLNTGELFF
. | TRBJ1-1 | TRBV7-2 | . | TGTGCCAGCAGTTCTCACACCTTGAATGAAGCTTTCTTT | CASSSHTLNEAFF
TRBD2 | TRBJ2-7 | TRBV9 | . | TGTGCCAGCAGCGTAGGAGCCGGCGGGGGGGCTGTGGAGCAGTACTTC | CASSVGAGGGAVEQYF
TRBD1 | TRBJ1-1 | TRBV4-1 | . | TGCGCCAGCAGCCAAGATCCCGGGACAGGGGTGGACACTGAAGCTTTCTTT | CASSQDPGTGVDTEAFF
. | TRBJ1-1 | TRBV4-1 | once | TGCGCCAGCAGCCCTTGGGGGGGGGCGGACACTGAAGCTTTCTTT | CASSPWGGADTEAFF
. | TRBJ1-2 | TRBV9 | . | TGTGCCAGCCGTCAGACCTCAGGGGAAGGCTACACCTTC | CASRQTSGEGYTF
. | TRBJ1-5 | TRBV10-3 | . | TGTGCCATCAGGCAGGGCGGAGAAAGCAATCAGCCCCAGCATTTT | CAIRQGGESNQPQHF
TRBD1 | TRBJ1-2 | TRBV6-6 | . | TGTGCCAGCAGTTTAAGGGGGCGCGGGTATGGCTACACCTTC | CASSLRGRGYGYTF
. | TRBJ2-5 | TRBV4-3 | few | TGCGCCAGCAGCCAAGATTTCTCGCCAGGCGTAGAGACCCAGTACTTC | CASSQDFSPGVETQYF
. | TRBJ2-6 | TRBV27 | . | TGTGCCAGCGGCCCTCAACAGGGTCCCGGGGCCAACGTCCTGACTTTC | CASGPQQGPGANVLTF
TRBD2 | TRBJ2-5 | TRBV7-2 | few | TGTGCCAGCTTTGCTAGCGGGGGGGCCGCAAAGACCCAGTACTTC | CASFASGGAAKTQYF
. | TRBJ2-5 | TRBV5-1 | . | TGCGCCAGCAGCTTGGACTTCAGGGGCGCCGGAGAGACCCAGTACTTC | CASSLDFRGAGETQYF
TRBD2 | TRBJ2-5 | TRBV29-1 | few | TGCAGCGTGCGGGGGGGTTCACGAGAGACCCAGTACTTC | CSVRGGSRETQYF
. | TRBJ1-6 | TRBV27 | few | TGTGCCAGCAGACTTGACACAGGGACTTCACCCCTCCACTTT | CASRLDTGTSPLHF
. | TRBJ1-2 | TRBV29-1 | . | TGCAGCGTTGTTAAGGGGCCCTACTCCTATGGCTACACCTTC | CSVVKGPYSYGYTF
TRBD2 | TRBJ2-2 | TRBV19 | . | TGTGCCAGTACCACTAGCGGGACGAGGGTCGGGGAGCTGTTTTTT | CASTTSGTRVGELFF
TRBD1 | TRBJ1-1 | TRBV7-2 | . | TGTGCCAGCAGCTCAAGGGGGACAGCTGAAGCTTTCTTT | CASSSRGTAEAFF
TRBD2 | TRBJ2-7 | TRBV10-3 | few | TGTGCCATCAGTGAGTCGACTAGCGGGCGCTACGAGCAGTACTTC | CAISESTSGRYEQYF
. | TRBJ1-1 | TRBV2 | few | TGTGCCACCCGGCCCCTTAGACAGGATACGAGCGAAGCTTTCTTT | CATRPLRQDTSEAFF
. | TRBJ1-2 | TRBV13 | few | TGTGCCAGCATCACACGAGGGAACCACTATGGCTACACCTTC | CASITRGNHYGYTF
. | TRBJ1-6 | TRBV28 | . | TGTGCCAGCAGTGCGGGCAATTCACCCCTCCACTTT | CASSAGNSPLHF
. | TRBJ2-1 | TRBV19 | medium-sized | TGTGCCAGTAGTATAGTAGGGAGTCCCAATGAGCAGTTCTTC | CASSIVGSPNEQFF
TRBD2 | TRBJ2-7 | TRBV9 | . | TGTGCCAGCAGCCCAGGGGGTGGCGGGAGGGGGGAGCAGTACTTC | CASSPGGGGRGEQYF
. | TRBJ2-7 | TRBV28 | . | TGTGCCAGCAGTCCCGACACCTCCTACGAGCAGTACTTC | CASSPDTSYEQYF
. | TRBJ1-1 | TRBV5-5 | . | TGTGCCAGCAGCTTCGACACGAACACTGAAGCTTTCTTT | CASSFDTNTEAFF
. | TRBJ1-1 | TRBV7-8 | . | TGTGCCAGCAGCCTTTGGAACACTGAAGCTTTCTTT | CASSLWNTEAFF
TRBD1 | TRBJ1-2 | TRBV5-4 | . | TGTGCCAGCACACGGGACAGGGGGCAACACCCCCCCTATGGCTACACCTTC | CASTRDRGQHPPYGYTF
. | TRBJ1-1 | TRBV4-1 | . | TGCGCCAGCAGCGCCTCCAGGGTCTTGAACACTGAAGCTTTCTTT | CASSASRVLNTEAFF
. | TRBJ2-1 | TRBV27 | . | TGTGCCAGCAGATTAACGTTAGCTACTGAGCAGTTCTTC | CASRLTLATEQFF
TRBD1 | TRBJ1-1 | TRBV19 | few | TGTGCCAGTAGTATAGAGACAGGGGATGCTTTCTTT | CASSIETGDAFF
TRBD1 | TRBJ1-2 | TRBV7-3 | . | TGTGCCAGCAGCACAGGACAGGGCCTTACCTATGGCTACACCTTC | CASSTGQGLTYGYTF
TRBD1 | TRBJ1-4 | TRBV25-1 | few | TGTGCCAGCAGACCCGGGACAGGGGGTGTGTGGGAAAAACTGTTTTTT | CASRPGTGGVWEKLFF
TRBD2 | TRBJ2-3 | TRBV27 | . | TGTGCCAGCAGTTCCAGCGGGGGCCTTTCAGATACGCAGTATTTT | CASSSSGGLSDTQYF
TRBD1 | TRBJ2-7 | TRBV28 | . | TGTGCCAGCAGCCCCGCAGGGGGCCAGTACGAGCAGTACTTC | CASSPAGGQYEQYF
TRBD1 | TRBJ1-2 | TRBV6-6 | . | TGTGCCAGCAGTGAGAGGGAGGGGACAGGAGGCTACACCTTC | CASSEREGTGGYTF
. | TRBJ2-7 | TRBV21-1 | . | TGTGCCAGCAGCAAACAAGCTGCCTACGAGCAGTACTTC | CASSKQAAYEQYF